These T cell receptor beta chains were read from a single sample in a study of T cells in Graves' hyperthyroidism and ophthalmopathy. In TCRdb, the multiplex PCR reads were re-called with MiXCR into one record per CDR3 protein. The sample records about 530,000 distinct CDR3 sequences, over 15% being singletons. The sequenced sample was blood. All receptors derive from a woman aged 18-35 years with Graves' ophthalmopathy. CDR3s include the opening cysteine and the closing phenylalanine or tryptophan. The order of the fields is J gene, V gene, CDR3 protein.

>TRBJ2-7|TRBV12-3/TRBV12-4
CASSPQRGAYEQYF
>TRBJ2-3|TRBV28
CASSLTFGLAGTDTQYF
>TRBJ1-2|TRBV14
CASSHYRGDNYGYTF
>TRBJ2-3|TRBV5-6
CASSQDRGRSTDTQYF
>TRBJ2-7|TRBV19
CASSIEGSGGDEQYF
>TRBJ1-6|TRBV3-1
CASSRDTYNSPLHF
>TRBJ1-2|TRBV9
CASSGRGLNYGYTF
>TRBJ1-1|TRBV11-2
CASTRPGGKDTEAFF
>TRBJ1-1|TRBV5-6
CASSLGLGQAGAFF
>TRBJ2-3|TRBV29-1
CSVSRTSGSTDTQYF
>TRBJ1-1|TRBV20-1
CSAFFNTEAFF
>TRBJ2-1|TRBV10-3
CAITLAGGLNEQFF
>TRBJ2-1|TRBV30
CVWTPSGEQFF
>TRBJ1-1|TRBV11-2
CASSLEGTELAEAFF
>TRBJ1-2|TRBV7-8
CASSLQEIYGYTF
>TRBJ2-2|TRBV29-1
CSVAPRLTGELFF
>TRBJ1-1|TRBV27
CASSSGLGANTEAFF
>TRBJ2-2|TRBV5-1
CASSLEAGGPIGGELFF
>TRBJ1-1|TRBV12-3/TRBV12-4
CASSFGGQINTEAFF
>TRBJ2-2|TRBV11-2
CASSLFLGTGELFF
>TRBJ1-2|TRBV27
CASSLGYGSAYGYTF
>TRBJ2-7|TRBV30
CASNRGRRGGEQYF
>TRBJ2-1|TRBV3-1
CASSQDFQGYNEQFF
>TRBJ1-5|TRBV2
CASSETGGNQPQHF
>TRBJ1-2|TRBV28
CASSYGLSDYGYTF
>TRBJ1-1|TRBV9
CASSGPRGPGGTEAFF
>TRBJ2-7|TRBV12-3/TRBV12-4
CASRARDRGYEQYF
>TRBJ2-1|TRBV29-1
CSGRDRGGNNEQFF
>TRBJ2-3|TRBV3-1
CASSSISRDRYLDTQYF
>TRBJ2-1|TRBV30
CAWTGQGVSEQFF
>TRBJ2-2|TRBV7-2
CASSHGSGELFF
>TRBJ2-5|TRBV4-1
CASSIGLAEETQYF
>TRBJ2-7|TRBV5-1
CASSSAGGGYEQYF
>TRBJ1-6|TRBV11-2
CASSLMRGFLGNSPLHF
>TRBJ1-6|TRBV6-1
CASSGAMGQFHNSPLHF
>TRBJ2-2|TRBV30
CAWSNAGGTGELFF
>TRBJ2-3|TRBV5-6
CASSLGTSGGPADTQYF
>TRBJ1-2|TRBV20-1
CSAGPSLRQGMYYGYTF
>TRBJ2-5|TRBV6-1
CASSGGTGVETQYF
>TRBJ2-2|TRBV7-3
CASSLLPTPGSCFF
>TRBJ1-1|TRBV4-1
CASSQERGTEAFF
>TRBJ1-6|TRBV27
CASQVSPLHF
>TRBJ2-7|TRBV20-1
CSALRTSGGVLHEQYF
>TRBJ2-5|TRBV4-3
CASSQDVFVYQETQYF
>TRBJ2-5|TRBV7-2
CASSLEGGGAHQETQYF
>TRBJ2-7|TRBV27
CASSLRKSGSHSYEQYF
>TRBJ2-1|TRBV6-1
CASSEAVAGGSYNEQFF
>TRBJ1-2|TRBV9
CASSVAHRGSIYGYTF